The 23 T cell receptor beta chains presented below share a single source sample, sequenced in a study of OX40 agonist ivuxolimab in advanced cancers. Assay: immunoSEQ multiplex PCR; the TCRdb copy retains only in-frame clones and omits some. The sample has fewer than 95,000 clones; roughly four fifths are singletons. Sample: CD4+ or CD8+ T cells sorted from blood, taken in a trial of the OX40 agonist ivuxolimab. The receptor set was obtained from an adult with an advanced solid tumor such as melanoma, head and neck, liver or kidney cancer.

The gene calls are TRBV7-6 and TRBJ1-1; TRBD1 is a possible D gene (6 bases). The CDR3 is 15 residues long. Trimming left V 1 base short and J 3 bases short, with 12 bases between. Germline V lookup: CDR1 SGHVS, CDR2 FNYEAQ. The CDR3 reads CASSLDSGGHTEAFF. The CDR3 coding sequence is TGTGCCAGCAGCTTAGATTCCGGGGGCCACACTGAAGCTTTCTTT. The complete variable domain, with remaining parts taken from reference TRBV7-6 and TRBJ1-1, reads GAGVSQSPRYKVTKRGQDVALRCDPISGHVSLYWYRQALGQGPEFLTYFNYEAQQDKSGLPNDRFSAERPEGSISTLTIQRTEQRDSAMYRCASSLDSGGHTEAFFGQGTRLTVV.

This clone is a singleton in its sample. V usage is TRBV5-1 and J usage is TRBJ1-4, with D perhaps TRBD1 (5 bases). The CDR3 totals 17 residues. The V gene lost 3 bases and the J gene lost 3 bases, with 18 bases spanning the gap. CDR1 is SGHRS, CDR2 YFSETQ, per germline. The CDR3 DNA reads as TGCGCCAGCAGCTGGGACCGGGACGCAAGATCTAATGAAAAACTGTTTTTT. Residues: CASSWDRDARSNEKLFF.

The V call is TRBV5-1, the J call TRBJ2-1; tentative D call: TRBD2 (6 bases). The CDR3 length is 14 residues. CDR1 is SGHRS, CDR2 YFSETQ, per germline. Trimming pared 4 bases from V and 6 bases from J, leaving 14 bases between. The CDR3 nucleotides are TGCGCCAGCAGCGGGGGGAATCAGGTCAATGAGCAGTTCTTC. It yields the protein CASSGGNQVNEQFF.

J is TRBJ2-3 and V is TRBV27; D unresolved. CDR1 is MNHEY and CDR2 is SMNVEV in the germline V gene (reference sequence). The CDR3 length is 16 residues. Trimming stripped 4 bases from V and 0 bases from J, with 14 bases between. As DNA, the CDR3 is TGTGCCAGCAGTTCCCCCTCGAGCCCTAGCACAGATACGCAGTATTTT. This translates into CASSSPSSPSTDTQYF.

This clone was picked up a small number of times. V usage is TRBV5-4 and J usage is TRBJ2-2, with D possibly matching TRBD1 (6 bases). Germline CDR1 is SGHNT and CDR2 is YYREEE (reference sequence). Trimming left V 6 bases short and J 4 bases short, with 19 bases between. This CDR3 is built from 16 residues. In DNA form, the CDR3 reads TGTGCCAGCAACCGTCAACAGGGTCGAGGCACCGGGGAGCTGTTTTTT. Translated: CASNRQQGRGTGELFF. Combining the CDR3 with reference TRBV5-4 and TRBJ2-2 gives the whole variable domain ETGVTQSPTHLIKTRGQQVTLRCSSQSGHNTVSWYQQALGQGPQFIFQYYREEENGRGNFPPRFSGLQFPNYSSELNVNALELDDSALYLCASNRQQGRGTGELFFGEGSRLTVL.

The chain is built from TRBV28 and TRBJ2-7; D possibly uses TRBD1 or TRBD2 (5 bases each). Germline V gene data show CDR1 as MDHEN and CDR2 as SYDVKM. CDR3 length: 15 amino acids. V lost 7 bases, J lost 7 bases, and 23 bases lay in between. The CDR3 loop is CASTQRGAGAYEQYF. The CDR3 nucleotides are TGTGCCAGCACTCAGCGTGGGGCGGGTGCGTATGAGCAGTACTTC.

The J gene is TRBJ2-3, the V gene TRBV19, with 7 bases matching TRBD2. This CDR3 comprises 17 residues. Trimming cost V 3 bases and J 1 base; bases outside gene matches: 10. Germline V CDR1 and CDR2: LNHDA, SQIVND (reference sequence). CDR3: CASSMLLSGSGTDTQYF. The CDR3 region has the DNA TGTGCCAGTAGTATGTTGCTTAGCGGGTCTGGCACAGATACGCAGTATTTT.

The J gene is TRBJ2-1, the V gene TRBV18; a weak D match, TRBD1 (6 bases). This CDR3 is 15 amino acids long. The germline V and J ends were trimmed by 2 bases and 9 bases, with 17 bases remaining between them. The germline V gene encodes CDR1 KGHSH and CDR2 LQKENI. CDR3 coding DNA: TGTGCCAGCTCACCAGGGACCGGGACAACGATTGAGCAGTTCTTC. Protein: CASSPGTGTTIEQFF.

This chain connects TRBV7-3 to TRBJ1-1; no clear D. Deletions cut 5 bases from V and 3 bases from J, with 10 bases between. The V gene's germline CDR1 is SGHTA and CDR2 FQGTGA. The CDR3 is made up of 13 amino acids. CDR3 nucleotide sequence: TGTGCCAGCAGCCGTACGCAGGACACTGAAGCTTTCTTT. It is translated as CASSRTQDTEAFF.

CDR3 sequence: CASSVSVAAAQYF. In DNA form, the CDR3 reads TGTGCCAGCAGTGTGTCCGTGGCGGCGGCCCAGTACTTC. The V gene is TRBV6-1, the J gene TRBJ2-5; D unclear. Germline V gene sequence: CDR1 MNHNS, CDR2 SASEGT. The CDR3 has 13 amino acids. Between the trimmed V and J ends, which lost 4 bases and 9 bases, there was a span of 15 bases.

The J gene is TRBJ2-5, the V gene TRBV29-1, with D perhaps given as TRBD1 or TRBD2 (6 bases each). V lost 3 bases and J lost 7, with 15 bases in between. Germline values: CDR1 SQVTM, CDR2 ANQGSEA. The CDR3 runs 13 residues. This CDR3 reads CSVDRTVGGTQYF. CDR3 DNA sequence: TGCAGCGTTGATAGGACAGTCGGGGGGACCCAGTACTTC. Supplemented by reference TRBV29-1 and TRBJ2-5, the full variable domain reads SAVISQKPSRDICQRGTSLTIQCQVDSQVTMMFWYRQQPGQSLTLIATANQGSEATYESGFVIDKFPISRPNLTFSTLTVSNMSPEDSSIYLCSVDRTVGGTQYFGPGTRLLVL.

The V and J genes are TRBV5-5 and TRBJ1-1; the D gene is possibly TRBD1 (6 bases). Germline V CDR1 and CDR2: SGHKS, YYEKEE (reference sequence). This CDR3 spans 16 amino acids. The V end lost 3 bases, the J end lost 0 bases, and 15 bases lay between the germline ends. CDR3 sequence (DNA): TGTGCCAGCAGCTCATTGACTGGGGGCATGAACACTGAAGCTTTCTTT. This encodes CASSSLTGGMNTEAFF.

The genes are TRBV12-2 and TRBJ1-1. TRBV12-2 is an annotated pseudogene. The CDR3 sequence is 15 residues long. CDR3 sequence (DNA): TGTGCAAGTCGCTTATCCCCCCGAAGAAACACTGAAGCTTTCTTT. Translation: CASRLSPRRNTEAFF.

The chain couples TRBV28 to TRBJ2-1, with 10 bases lining up with TRBD2. The V gene's germline CDR1 is MDHEN and CDR2 SYDVKM. The ends lost 8 bases at V and 9 bases at J; junction bases unmatched: 16. The CDR3 spans 16 residues. The CDR3 loop is CASPPSLAGVSLEQFF. The CDR3 nucleotides are TGTGCCAGCCCCCCGAGTCTAGCGGGAGTAAGTCTTGAGCAGTTCTTC. The full variable domain, rest sourced from reference TRBV28 and TRBJ2-1, is DVKVTQSSRYLVKRTGEKVFLECVQDMDHENMFWYRQDPGLGLRLIYFSYDVKMKEKGDIPEGYSVSREKKERFSLILESASTNQTSMYLCASPPSLAGVSLEQFFGPGTRLTVL.

In nucleotides, the CDR3 is TGTGCCAGCAGCTTAAATAGGGGAGGAACAGATACGCAGTATTTT. Its protein is CASSLNRGGTDTQYF. The rearrangement links TRBV7-3 to TRBJ2-3, with D perhaps TRBD2 (6 bases). Germline CDR1 reads SGHTA; CDR2 reads FQGTGA. The CDR3 consists of 15 residues. V lost 1 base and J 3 bases, leaving 11 bases between the germline ends.

The V and J genes are TRBV7-2 and TRBJ2-2; D not resolved. CDR1 is SGHTA and CDR2 is FQGNSA in the germline V gene. The CDR3 loop spans 16 amino acids. The V gene lost 4 bases and the J gene lost 3 bases, with 15 bases spanning the gap. The DNA for the CDR3 is TGTGCCAGCAGCTCGCCACTCTCTCACTACACCGGGGAGCTGTTTTTT. Translating it yields CASSSPLSHYTGELFF.

The chain links TRBV11-3 to TRBJ2-7, with D maybe TRBD1 (6 bases). The CDR3 sequence is 14 residues long. The germline V gene has CDR1 SGHNT and CDR2 YENEEA. Trimming removed 0 bases from V and 6 bases from J, with 12 bases in between. In nucleotides, the CDR3 is TGTGCCAGCAGCTTAGATTCAGGGGAGAGCGAGCAGTACTTC. Protein product: CASSLDSGESEQYF.

For the CDR3, the DNA is TGTGCCAGCAGCTCTACTCTGGGGGAAGCCCAGCATTTT. Translation gives CASSSTLGEAQHF. The chain uses TRBV7-9 and TRBJ1-5; D might be TRBD1 (5 bases). V was clipped by 4 bases and J by 11 bases, with 15 bases between them. CDR1 and CDR2 from the germline V gene are SEHNR and FQNEAQ (reference sequence). The CDR3 spans 13 residues.

This clone is a singleton in its sample. The chain uses TRBV28 and TRBJ1-2; the match to TRBD1 covers 7 bases. The trim removed 5 bases at V and 8 bases at J, leaving 14 bases unmatched. The CDR3 is 15 amino acids. Germline-derived CDR1 and CDR2 are MDHEN and SYDVKM. The DNA of the CDR3 is TGTGCCAGCAGTATACAGGGGACGCCTCGGAACGGCTACACCTTC. Amino acid sequence: CASSIQGTPRNGYTF.

Only one count was recorded for this clone. The rearrangement links TRBV5-4 to TRBJ1-4; D gene unclear. Germline V gives CDR1 SGHNT, CDR2 YYREEE (reference sequence). The CDR3 spans 13 residues. V lost 4 bases and J lost 8, with 12 bases in between. The CDR3, as DNA: TGTGCCAGCAGCCATCCGGGGAACGAAAAACTGTTTTTT. Translated: CASSHPGNEKLFF.

The V call is TRBV5-5, the J call TRBJ2-1, with 7 bases that match TRBD1. Germline lookup yields CDR1 SGHKS and CDR2 YYEKEE (reference sequence). The V and J ends lost 2 bases and 6 bases, in that order; junction bases with no gene match: 2. This CDR3 has 13 amino acids. The DNA of the CDR3 is TGTGCCAGCAGCTTTGACAGGGCCAATGAGCAGTTCTTC. Translated, it gives CASSFDRANEQFF.

This chain joins TRBV27 and TRBJ1-6; TRBD1 might be the D (5 bases). CDR1 MNHEY and CDR2 SMNVEV come from the germline V gene (reference sequence). The V gene lost 4 bases and the J gene lost 0 bases, with 7 bases spanning the gap. The CDR3 is made up of 15 amino acids. The CDR3 DNA reads TGTGCCAGCAGTTCCAGGGCCTCCTATAATTCACCCCTCCACTTT. It yields the protein CASSSRASYNSPLHF.

The chain couples TRBV6-5 to TRBJ1-5; unclear D gene. CDR3 size: 14 residues. V lost 6 bases, J lost 3 bases, and 12 bases lay in between. Germline V gives CDR1 MNHEY, CDR2 SVGAGI. CDR3 bases: TGTGCCAGCAGCTACGATAGGGTCAATCAGCCCCAGCATTTT. Its protein is CASSYDRVNQPQHF.